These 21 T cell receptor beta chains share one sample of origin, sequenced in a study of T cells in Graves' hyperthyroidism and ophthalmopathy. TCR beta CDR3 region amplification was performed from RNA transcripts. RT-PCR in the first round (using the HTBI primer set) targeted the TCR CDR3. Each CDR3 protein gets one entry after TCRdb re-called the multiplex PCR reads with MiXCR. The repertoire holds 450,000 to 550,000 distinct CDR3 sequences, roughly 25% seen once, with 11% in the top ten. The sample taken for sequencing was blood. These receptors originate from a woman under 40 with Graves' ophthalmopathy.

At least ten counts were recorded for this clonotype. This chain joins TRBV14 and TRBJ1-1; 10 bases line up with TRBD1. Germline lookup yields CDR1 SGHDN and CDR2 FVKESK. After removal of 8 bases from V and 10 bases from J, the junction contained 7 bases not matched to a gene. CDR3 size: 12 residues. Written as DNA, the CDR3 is TGTGCCAGCTCGGGACAGGGGAATAGAGCTTTCTTT. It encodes CASSGQGNRAFF.

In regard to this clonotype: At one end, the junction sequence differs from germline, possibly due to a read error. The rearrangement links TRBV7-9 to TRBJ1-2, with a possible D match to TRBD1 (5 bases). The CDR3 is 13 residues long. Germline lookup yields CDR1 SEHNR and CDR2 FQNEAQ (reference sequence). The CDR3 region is CASSPGTAYGYSF. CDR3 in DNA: TGTGCCAGCAGCCCTGGGACGGCCTATGGCTACAGCTTC.

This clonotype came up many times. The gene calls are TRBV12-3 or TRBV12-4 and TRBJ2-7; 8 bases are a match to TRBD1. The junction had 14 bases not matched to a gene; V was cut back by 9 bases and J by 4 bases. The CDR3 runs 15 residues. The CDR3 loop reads CASSQLRTGRYEQYF. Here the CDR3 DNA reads TGTGCCAGTAGTCAACTCCGGACAGGGAGATACGAGCAGTACTTC.

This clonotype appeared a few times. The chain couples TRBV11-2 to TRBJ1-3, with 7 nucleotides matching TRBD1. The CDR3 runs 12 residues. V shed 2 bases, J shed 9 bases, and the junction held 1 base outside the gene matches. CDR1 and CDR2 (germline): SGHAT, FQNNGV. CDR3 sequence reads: CASSLPGGTIYF. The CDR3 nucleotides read TGTGCCAGCAGCTTACCAGGGGGCACCATATATTTT.

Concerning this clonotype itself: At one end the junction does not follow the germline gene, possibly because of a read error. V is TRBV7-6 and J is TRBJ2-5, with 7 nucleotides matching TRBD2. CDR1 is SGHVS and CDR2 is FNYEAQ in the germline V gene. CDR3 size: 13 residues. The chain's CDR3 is CASSLERRETQHF. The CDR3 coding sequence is TGTGCCAGCAGCTTAGAACGGCGGGAGACCCAGCACTTC.

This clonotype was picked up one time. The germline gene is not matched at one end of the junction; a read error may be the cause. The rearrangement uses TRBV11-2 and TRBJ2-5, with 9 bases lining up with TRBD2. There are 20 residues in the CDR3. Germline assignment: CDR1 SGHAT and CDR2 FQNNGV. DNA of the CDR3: TGTGTCAGCAGCCCAACAGGTCCACGTAGCGGGGGCCTAACGCCGGAGACCCAGTACTTC. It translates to CVSSPTGPRSGGLTPETQYF.

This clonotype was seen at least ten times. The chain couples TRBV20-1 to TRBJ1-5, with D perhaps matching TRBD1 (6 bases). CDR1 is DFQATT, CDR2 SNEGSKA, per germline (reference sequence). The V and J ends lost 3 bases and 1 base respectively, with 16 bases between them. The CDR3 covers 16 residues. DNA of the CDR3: TGCAGTGCTAGCCTCCCACAGGGATGGAGCAATCAGCCCCAGCATTTT. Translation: CSASLPQGWSNQPQHF.

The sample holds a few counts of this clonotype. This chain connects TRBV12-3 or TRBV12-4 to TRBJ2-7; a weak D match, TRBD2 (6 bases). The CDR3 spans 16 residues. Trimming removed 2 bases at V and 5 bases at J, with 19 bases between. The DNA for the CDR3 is TGTGCCAGCAGTTTATCCGCCCGGGGGAGGAAGCACGAGCAGTACTTC. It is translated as CASSLSARGRKHEQYF.

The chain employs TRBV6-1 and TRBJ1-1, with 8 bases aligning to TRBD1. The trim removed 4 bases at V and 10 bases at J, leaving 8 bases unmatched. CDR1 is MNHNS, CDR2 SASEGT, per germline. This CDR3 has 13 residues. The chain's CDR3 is CASSGQGSMLAFF. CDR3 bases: TGTGCCAGCAGTGGACAGGGGAGTATGTTAGCTTTCTTT.

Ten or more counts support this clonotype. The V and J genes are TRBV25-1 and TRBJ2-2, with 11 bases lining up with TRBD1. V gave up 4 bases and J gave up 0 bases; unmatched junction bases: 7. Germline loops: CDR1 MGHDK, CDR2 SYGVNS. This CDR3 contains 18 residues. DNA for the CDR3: TGTGCCAGCAGTGTCACTCTGGGACAGGGGGCGAACACCGGGGAGCTGTTTTTT. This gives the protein CASSVTLGQGANTGELFF.

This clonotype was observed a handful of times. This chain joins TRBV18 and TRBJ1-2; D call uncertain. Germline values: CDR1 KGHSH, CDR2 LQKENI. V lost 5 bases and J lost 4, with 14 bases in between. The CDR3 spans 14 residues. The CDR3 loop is CASSDTVRSYGYTF. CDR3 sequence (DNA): TGTGCCAGCTCAGATACAGTACGGAGCTATGGCTACACCTTC.

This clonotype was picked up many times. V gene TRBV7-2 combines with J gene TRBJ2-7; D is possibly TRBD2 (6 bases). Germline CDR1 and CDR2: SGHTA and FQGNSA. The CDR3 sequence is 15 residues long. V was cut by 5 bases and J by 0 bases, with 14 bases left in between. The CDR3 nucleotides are TGTGCCAGCAGCCTTAGCGGCACAAGCTCCTACGAGCAGTACTTC. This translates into CASSLSGTSSYEQYF.

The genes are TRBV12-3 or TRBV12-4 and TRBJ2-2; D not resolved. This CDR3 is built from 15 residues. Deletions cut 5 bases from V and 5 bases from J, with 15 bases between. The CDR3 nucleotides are TGTGCCAGCAGTCCGGACGGATCTATAACCGGGGAGCTGTTTTTT. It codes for CASSPDGSITGELFF.

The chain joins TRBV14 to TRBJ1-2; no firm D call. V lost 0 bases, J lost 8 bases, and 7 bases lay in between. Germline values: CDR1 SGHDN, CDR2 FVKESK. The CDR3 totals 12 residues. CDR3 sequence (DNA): TGTGCCAGCAGCCAAGATTATGTCGGCTACACCTTC. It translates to CASSQDYVGYTF. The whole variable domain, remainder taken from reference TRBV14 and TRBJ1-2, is EAGVTQFPSHSVIEKGQTVTLRCDPISGHDNLYWYRRVMGKEIKFLLHFVKESKQDESGMPNNRFLAERTGGTYSTLKVQPAELEDSGVYFCASSQDYVGYTFGSGTRLTVV.

The chain's CDR3 is CASSYPPSGRIYEQYF. DNA for the CDR3: TGTGCCAGCAGTTACCCCCCTAGCGGGAGGATCTACGAGCAGTACTTC. This chain connects TRBV6-2 or TRBV6-3 to TRBJ2-7, with 11 bases that match TRBD2. The CDR3 has 16 amino acids. CDR1 and CDR2 from the germline V gene are MNHEY and SVGEGT. The V gene end was trimmed by 2 bases and the J gene end by 3 bases; junction bases not matched to a gene: 6.

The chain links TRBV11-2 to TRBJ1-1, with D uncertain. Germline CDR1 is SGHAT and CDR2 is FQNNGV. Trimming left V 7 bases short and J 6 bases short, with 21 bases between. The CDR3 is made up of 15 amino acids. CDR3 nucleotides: TGTGCCAGCACTAAACTTGCCGGTGGTGGGTCTGAAGCTTTCTTT. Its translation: CASTKLAGGGSEAFF.

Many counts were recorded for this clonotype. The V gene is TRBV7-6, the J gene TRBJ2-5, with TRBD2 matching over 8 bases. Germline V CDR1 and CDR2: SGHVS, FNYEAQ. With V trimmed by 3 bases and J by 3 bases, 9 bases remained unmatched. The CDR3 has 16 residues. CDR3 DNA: TGTGCCAGCAGCTTTAATTTGGCGACTAGCGAAGAGACCCAGTACTTC. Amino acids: CASSFNLATSEETQYF.

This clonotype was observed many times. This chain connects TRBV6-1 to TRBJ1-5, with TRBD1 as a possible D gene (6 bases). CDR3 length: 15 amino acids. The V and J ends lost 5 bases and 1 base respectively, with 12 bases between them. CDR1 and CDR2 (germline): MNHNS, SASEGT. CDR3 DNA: TGTGCCAGCAGTCTCTGGACAGAGAGCAATCAGCCCCAGCATTTT. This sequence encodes CASSLWTESNQPQHF.

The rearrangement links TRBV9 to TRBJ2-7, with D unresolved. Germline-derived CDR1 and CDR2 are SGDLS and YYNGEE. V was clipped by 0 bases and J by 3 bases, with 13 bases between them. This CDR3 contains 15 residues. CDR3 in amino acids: CASSVGEQSFYEQYF. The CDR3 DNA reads TGTGCCAGCAGCGTAGGCGAACAGTCTTTCTACGAGCAGTACTTC.

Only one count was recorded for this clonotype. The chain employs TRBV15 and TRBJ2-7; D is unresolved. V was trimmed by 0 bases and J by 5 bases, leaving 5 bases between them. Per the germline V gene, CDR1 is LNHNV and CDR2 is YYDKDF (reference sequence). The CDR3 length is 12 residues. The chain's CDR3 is CATSRDLNEQYF. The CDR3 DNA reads TGTGCCACCAGCAGAGATCTTAACGAGCAGTACTTC.

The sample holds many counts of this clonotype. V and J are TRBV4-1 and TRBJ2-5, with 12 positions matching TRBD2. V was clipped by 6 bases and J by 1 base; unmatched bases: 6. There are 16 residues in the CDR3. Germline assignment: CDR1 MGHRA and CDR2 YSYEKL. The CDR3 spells CASRLAGGPLQETQYF. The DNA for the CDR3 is TGCGCCAGCAGACTAGCGGGGGGCCCACTCCAAGAGACCCAGTACTTC.